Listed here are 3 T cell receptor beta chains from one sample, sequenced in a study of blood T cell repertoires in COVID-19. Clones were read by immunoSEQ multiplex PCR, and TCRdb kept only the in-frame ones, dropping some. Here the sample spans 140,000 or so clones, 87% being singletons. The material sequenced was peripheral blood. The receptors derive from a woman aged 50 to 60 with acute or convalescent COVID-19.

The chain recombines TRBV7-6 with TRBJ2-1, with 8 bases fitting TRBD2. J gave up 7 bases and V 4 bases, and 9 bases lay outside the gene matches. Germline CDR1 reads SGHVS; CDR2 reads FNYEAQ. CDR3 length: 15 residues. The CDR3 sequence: CASSSRGGWGNEQFF. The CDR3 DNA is TGTGCCAGCAGCTCTCGGGGGGGTTGGGGAAATGAGCAGTTCTTC.

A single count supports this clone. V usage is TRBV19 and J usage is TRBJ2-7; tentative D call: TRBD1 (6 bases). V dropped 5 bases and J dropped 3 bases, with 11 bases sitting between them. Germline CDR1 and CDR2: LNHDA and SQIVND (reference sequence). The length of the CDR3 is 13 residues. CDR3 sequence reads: CASSAQGYYEQYF. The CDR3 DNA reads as TGTGCCAGTAGTGCCCAGGGGTACTACGAGCAGTACTTC. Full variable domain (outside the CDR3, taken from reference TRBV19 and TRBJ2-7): DGGITQSPKYLFRKEGQNVTLSCEQNLNHDAMYWYRQDPGQGLRLIYYSQIVNDFQKGDIAEGYSVSREKKESFPLTVTSAQKNPTAFYLCASSAQGYYEQYFGPGTRLTVT.

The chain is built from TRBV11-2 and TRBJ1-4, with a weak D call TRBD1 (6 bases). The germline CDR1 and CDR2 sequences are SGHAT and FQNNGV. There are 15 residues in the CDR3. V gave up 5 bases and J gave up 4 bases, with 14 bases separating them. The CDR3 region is CASSQGPGVNEKLFF. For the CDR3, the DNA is TGTGCCAGCAGCCAGGGGCCAGGGGTTAATGAAAAACTGTTTTTT.